This TCR beta chain emerged from a study of T cells in localized non-small cell lung cancer. As for this clone: Its antigen is undetermined.

General study points: Out of the top 100 tumor clones, a median about 57 were seen in adjacent lung.

Generated by immunoSEQ multiplex PCR, the TCRdb table keeps only in-frame clones and is missing some. Of about 40,000 clones in the sample, approximately 86% are singletons; the top ten hold approximately 6%. Trimming removed 5 bases at V and 0 bases at J, with 14 bases between. This CDR3 region has 16 residues. CDR1 and CDR2 (germline): LNHDA, SQIVND (reference sequence). The input for sequencing was peripheral blood, taken before any cancer treatment. V is TRBV19 and J is TRBJ2-1, with D hard to call. This TCR was recovered from a man between 40 and 69 years old with stage I lung adenocarcinoma. Here the CDR3 DNA reads TGTGCCAGTAGTTCCCCTGGGTGGAACTCCTACAATGAGCAGTTCTTC. Its protein product is CASSSPGWNSYNEQFF.